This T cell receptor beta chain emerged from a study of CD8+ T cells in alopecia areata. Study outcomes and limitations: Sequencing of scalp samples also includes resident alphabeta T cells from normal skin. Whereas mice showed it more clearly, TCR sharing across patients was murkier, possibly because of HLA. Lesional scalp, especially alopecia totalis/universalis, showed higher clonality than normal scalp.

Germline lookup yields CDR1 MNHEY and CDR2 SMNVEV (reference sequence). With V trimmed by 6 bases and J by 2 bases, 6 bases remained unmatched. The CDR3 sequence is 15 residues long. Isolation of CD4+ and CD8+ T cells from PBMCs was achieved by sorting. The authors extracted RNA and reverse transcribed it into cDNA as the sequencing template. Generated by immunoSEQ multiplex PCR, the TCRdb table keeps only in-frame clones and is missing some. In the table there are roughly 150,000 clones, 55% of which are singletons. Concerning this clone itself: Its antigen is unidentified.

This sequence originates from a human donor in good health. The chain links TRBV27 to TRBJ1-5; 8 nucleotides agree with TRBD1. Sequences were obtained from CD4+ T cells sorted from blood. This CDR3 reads CASSLGTGRNQPQHF. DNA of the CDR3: TGTGCCAGCAGCCTCGGGACAGGCCGCAATCAGCCCCAGCATTTT.